Below are 2 T cell receptor beta chains sequenced from a single sample in a study of spatial heterogeneity in lung cancer. Study results and caveats: It was found that expanded intratumoral alpha and beta TCR counts tracked tumor mutation counts.

Time point described: sample taken at primary tumor resection. TCRdb itself ran the 5' RACE reads through MiXCR, one entry per CDR3 protein. This table holds around 13,000 distinct CDR3 sequences, roughly 6.6% found once. These receptors are not linked to any known antigen. The specimen comprised lung tumor tissue, sampled at surgery. These receptors were obtained from a female donor with early-stage non-small cell lung cancer.

In this sample, this clonotype turned up many times. The chain has TRBV7-2 and TRBJ2-7; 7 bases are a match to TRBD1. This CDR3 contains 14 residues. Germline CDR1 is SGHTA and CDR2 is FQGNSA. The V and J ends lost 5 bases and 2 bases, in that order; junction bases with no gene match: 6. DNA for the CDR3: TGTGCCAGCAGCGCGTGGGACAGCGCCTACGAGCAGTACTTC. It codes for CASSAWDSAYEQYF.

The table lists this clonotype with many counts. The chain employs TRBV18 and TRBJ1-2; D might be TRBD1 (5 bases). Between the trimmed V and J ends, which lost 4 bases and 6 bases, there was a span of 6 bases. The CDR3 sequence is 11 residues long. The V gene's germline CDR1 is KGHSH and CDR2 LQKENI. CDR3 amino acids: CASSRGDGYTF. The CDR3 DNA is TGTGCCAGCTCACGAGGGGATGGCTACACCTTC.